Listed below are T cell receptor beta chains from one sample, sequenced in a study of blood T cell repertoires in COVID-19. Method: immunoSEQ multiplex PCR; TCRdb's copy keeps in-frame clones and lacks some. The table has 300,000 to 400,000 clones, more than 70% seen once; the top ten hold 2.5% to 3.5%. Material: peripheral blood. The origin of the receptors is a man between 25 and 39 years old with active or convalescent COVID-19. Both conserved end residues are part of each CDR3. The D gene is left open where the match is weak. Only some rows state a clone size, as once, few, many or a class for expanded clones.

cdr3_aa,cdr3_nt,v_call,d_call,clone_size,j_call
CASRTDRGGLSYGYTF,TGTGCCAGCAGAACGGACAGGGGGGGACTTAGCTATGGCTACACCTTC,TRBV6-6,TRBD1,NA,TRBJ1-2
CASSSPPGERGRTSTDTQYF,TGCGCCAGCAGCTCGCCCCCCGGTGAGCGGGGGAGAACTAGCACAGATACGCAGTATTTT,TRBV4-1,TRBD2,NA,TRBJ2-3
CASSSTPTSGGASNEQFF,TGTGCCAGCAGCTCGACCCCTACTAGCGGGGGGGCCAGTAATGAGCAGTTCTTC,TRBV7-9,TRBD2,NA,TRBJ2-1
CASSLAGEDTQYF,TGTGCCAGCAGCTTAGCAGGGGAAGATACGCAGTATTTT,TRBV7-3,NA,few,TRBJ2-3
CASSSASGSSYNEQFF,TGTGCCAGCAGTAGTGCTAGCGGGAGCTCCTACAATGAGCAGTTCTTC,TRBV7-3,TRBD2,NA,TRBJ2-1
CASSQQVAGGRDTQYF,TGTGCCAGCAGCCAGCAGGTAGCGGGAGGGCGTGATACGCAGTATTTT,TRBV7-6,TRBD2,NA,TRBJ2-3
CASSSTGYEQYF,TGTGCCAGCAGCTCGACAGGCTACGAGCAGTACTTC,TRBV7-9,NA,few,TRBJ2-7
CASAGDRGLESSYEQYF,TGTGCCAGCGCCGGGGACAGGGGGCTAGAAAGCTCCTACGAGCAGTACTTC,TRBV27,TRBD1,NA,TRBJ2-7
CASSLRGRVNTEAFF,TGTGCCAGCAGCCTCCGGGGGAGGGTGAACACTGAAGCTTTCTTT,TRBV11-3,NA,NA,TRBJ1-1
CAASSGSYNEQFF,TGTGCCGCGTCTAGCGGGTCCTACAATGAGCAGTTCTTC,TRBV24-1,TRBD2,NA,TRBJ2-1
CASSSQREGPYEQYF,TGTGCCAGCAGCAGCCAGCGGGAGGGCCCCTACGAGCAGTACTTC,TRBV5-4,TRBD2,NA,TRBJ2-7
CASSQDELLGGLTTNEKLFF,TGCGCCAGCAGCCAAGATGAGTTGCTAGGGGGCCTCACAACTAATGAAAAACTGTTTTTT,TRBV4-3,TRBD1,NA,TRBJ1-4
CASSFSSGGTGELFF,TGTGCCAGCAGCTTCTCCAGCGGGGGGACCGGGGAGCTGTTTTTT,TRBV5-4,TRBD2,NA,TRBJ2-2
CASSQNTGEPYEQYF,TGCGCCAGCAGCCAAAATACAGGTGAACCCTACGAGCAGTACTTC,TRBV4-3,NA,NA,TRBJ2-7
CASSVGGESSYEQYF,TGTGCCAGCAGCGTAGGGGGCGAGAGCTCCTACGAGCAGTACTTC,TRBV9,NA,NA,TRBJ2-7
CASSLRDTQETQYF,TGTGCCAGCAGCCTCCGGGACACCCAAGAGACCCAGTACTTC,TRBV11-3,NA,NA,TRBJ2-5